This T cell receptor beta chain appears in the sequencing data of a study of blood T cell repertoires in COVID-19. Study background: Acute-phase and convalescent COVID-19 samples originated in the United States, Italy and Spain.

Per the study methods: Counts of nucleated cells, estimated from reference gene primer amplification, were obtained. The protocol was immunoSEQ multiplex PCR, while the TCRdb copy is restricted to in-frame clones and leaves out a portion. V and J calls and clone size come straight from that table; D and trimming were deduced from the DNA. Of hundreds of thousands of clones detected, about nine tenths appear once; the ten largest clones hold about 4%. CDR1 is SGHTA and CDR2 is FQGNSA in the germline V gene. The CDR3 has 16 amino acids. J was trimmed by 2 bases and V by 2 bases; bases with no gene match: 4. Recruits, aged about 18 to 100 years, lived in 20 to 30 US areas. Assignments of participants to cohorts depended upon their own reported clinical history.

Sample: PBMCs or T cells enriched from blood (not recorded which). The rearrangement uses TRBV7-2 and TRBJ2-5, with 11 bases matching TRBD2. This clonotype was sampled from a man aged 25 to 45 who had recovered from COVID-19. CDR3 sequence: CASSLFSGGAQETQYF. In DNA form, the CDR3 reads TGTGCCAGCAGCTTATTTAGCGGGGGGGCTCAAGAGACCCAGTACTTC.